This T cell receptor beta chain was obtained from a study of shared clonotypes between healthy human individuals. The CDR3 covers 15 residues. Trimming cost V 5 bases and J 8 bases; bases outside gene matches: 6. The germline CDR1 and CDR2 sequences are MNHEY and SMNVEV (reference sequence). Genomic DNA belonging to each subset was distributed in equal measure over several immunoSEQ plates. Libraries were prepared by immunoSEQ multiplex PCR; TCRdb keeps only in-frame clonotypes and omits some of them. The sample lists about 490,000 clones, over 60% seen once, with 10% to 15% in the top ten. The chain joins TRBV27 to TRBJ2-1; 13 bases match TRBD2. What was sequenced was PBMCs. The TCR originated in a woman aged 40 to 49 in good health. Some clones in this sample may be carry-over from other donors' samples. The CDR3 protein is CASSKWTSGSHEQFF. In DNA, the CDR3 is TGTGCCAGCAGTAAATGGACTAGCGGGAGCCATGAGCAGTTCTTC.